The rows below give T cell receptor beta chains drawn from one sample of a study of blood T cell repertoires in COVID-19. Clones were sequenced by immunoSEQ multiplex PCR, and TCRdb holds only the in-frame ones, with some missing. The data hold 71,000 or so clones, with roughly four fifths observed a single time. Specimen: peripheral blood. Receptors were obtained from a man between 65 and 79 years old with acute or convalescent COVID-19. Both conserved end residues are part of each CDR3. A D gene is named only where the DNA matches it firmly. The size entry is marked missing in some rows and otherwise reads once, few, many or a size class.

.	TRBV5-4	few	TRBJ2-7	TGTGCCAGCAGCTTATCTCTAGCGCCCTACGAGCAGTACTTC	CASSLSLAPYEQYF
TRBD1	TRBV7-3	.	TRBJ1-1	TGTGCCAGCAGCTTACCAGGGGGCAGGGCTTTCTTT	CASSLPGGRAFF
TRBD2	TRBV18	once	TRBJ2-1	TGTGCCAGCTCACCCCCAGCGGGAGGTAGGGATGAGCAGTTCTTC	CASSPPAGGRDEQFF
TRBD1	TRBV4-1	.	TRBJ2-2	TGCGCCAGCAGCCAGCGGACAGGGGGCGTATGGGCCGGGGAGCTGTTTTTT	CASSQRTGGVWAGELFF
.	TRBV12-3/TRBV12-4	few	TRBJ2-6	TGTGCCACCGACAGCTCTGGGGCCAACGTCCTGACTTTC	CATDSSGANVLTF
.	TRBV14	.	TRBJ2-2	TGTGCCAGCAGCGCCCAACTGGGGCCCGGGGAGCTGTTTTTT	CASSAQLGPGELFF
.	TRBV28	.	TRBJ1-1	TGTGCCAGCAGTCCGGGAGCTGAAGCTTTCTTT	CASSPGAEAFF
.	TRBV5-1	.	TRBJ2-1	TGCGCCAGCAGCCCAGCCTCCGGGACAATCGTCTCCAATGAGCAGTTCTTC	CASSPASGTIVSNEQFF
TRBD2	TRBV9	.	TRBJ2-3	TGTGCCAGCAGCGAAACTAGCGGCACAGATACGCAGTATTTT	CASSETSGTDTQYF
.	TRBV19	.	TRBJ1-1	TGTGCCAGTAGTATTAAGCGGGACCGGAACACTGAAGCTTTCTTT	CASSIKRDRNTEAFF